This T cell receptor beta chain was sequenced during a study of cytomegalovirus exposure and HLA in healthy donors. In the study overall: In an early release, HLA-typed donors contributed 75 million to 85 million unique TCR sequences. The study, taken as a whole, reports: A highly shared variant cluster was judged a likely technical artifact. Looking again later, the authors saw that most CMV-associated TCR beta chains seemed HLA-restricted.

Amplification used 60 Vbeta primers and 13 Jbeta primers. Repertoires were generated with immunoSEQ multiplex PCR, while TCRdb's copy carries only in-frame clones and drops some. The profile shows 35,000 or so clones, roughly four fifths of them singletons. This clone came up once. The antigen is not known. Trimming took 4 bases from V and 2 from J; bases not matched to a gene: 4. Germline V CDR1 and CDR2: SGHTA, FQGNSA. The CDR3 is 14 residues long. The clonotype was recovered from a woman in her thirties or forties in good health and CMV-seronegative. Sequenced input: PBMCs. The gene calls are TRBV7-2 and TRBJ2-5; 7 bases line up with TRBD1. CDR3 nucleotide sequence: TGTGCCAGCAGCTCAAGGGGGCGACAAGAGACCCAGTACTTC. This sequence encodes CASSSRGRQETQYF.